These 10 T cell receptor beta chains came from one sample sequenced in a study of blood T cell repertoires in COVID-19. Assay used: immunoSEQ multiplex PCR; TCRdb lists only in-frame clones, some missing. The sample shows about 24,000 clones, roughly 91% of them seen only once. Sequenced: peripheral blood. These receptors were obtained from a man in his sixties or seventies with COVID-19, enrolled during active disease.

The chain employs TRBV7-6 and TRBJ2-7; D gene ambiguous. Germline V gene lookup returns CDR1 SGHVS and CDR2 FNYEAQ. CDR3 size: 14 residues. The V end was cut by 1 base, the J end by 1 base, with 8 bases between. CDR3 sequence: CASSLGAGSYEQYF. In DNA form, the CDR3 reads TGTGCCAGCAGCTTAGGCGCCGGTTCCTACGAGCAGTACTTC.

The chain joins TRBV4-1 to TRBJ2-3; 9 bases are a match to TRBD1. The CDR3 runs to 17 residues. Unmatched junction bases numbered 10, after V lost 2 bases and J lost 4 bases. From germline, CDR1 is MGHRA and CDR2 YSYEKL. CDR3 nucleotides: TGCGCCAGCAGCCAAAGTCAAACAGGGGGCGCGGCAGATACGCAGTATTTT. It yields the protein CASSQSQTGGAADTQYF.

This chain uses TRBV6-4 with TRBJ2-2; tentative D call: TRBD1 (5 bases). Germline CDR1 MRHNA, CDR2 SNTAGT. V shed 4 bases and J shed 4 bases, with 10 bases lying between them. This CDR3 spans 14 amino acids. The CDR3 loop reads CASSVTTVTGELFF. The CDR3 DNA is TGTGCCAGCAGTGTCACGACAGTCACCGGGGAGCTGTTTTTT.

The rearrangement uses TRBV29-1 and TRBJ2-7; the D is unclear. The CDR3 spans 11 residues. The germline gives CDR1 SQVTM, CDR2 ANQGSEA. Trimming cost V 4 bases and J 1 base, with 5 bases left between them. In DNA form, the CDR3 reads TGCAGCGTTGGGCAATCCTACGAGCAGTACTTC. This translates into CSVGQSYEQYF.

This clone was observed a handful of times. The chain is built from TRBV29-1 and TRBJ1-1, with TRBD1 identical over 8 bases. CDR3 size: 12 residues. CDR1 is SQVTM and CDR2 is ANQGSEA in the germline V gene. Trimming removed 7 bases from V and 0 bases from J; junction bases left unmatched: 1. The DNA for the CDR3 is TGCAGCGGGACAGGGATGAACACTGAAGCTTTCTTT. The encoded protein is CSGTGMNTEAFF.

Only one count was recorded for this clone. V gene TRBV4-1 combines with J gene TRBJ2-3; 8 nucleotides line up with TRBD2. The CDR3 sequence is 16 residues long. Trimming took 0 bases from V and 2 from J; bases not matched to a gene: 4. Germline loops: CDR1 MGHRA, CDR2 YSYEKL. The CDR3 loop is CASSQDAGGYTDTQYF. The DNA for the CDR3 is TGCGCCAGCAGCCAAGATGCGGGAGGATACACAGATACGCAGTATTTT.

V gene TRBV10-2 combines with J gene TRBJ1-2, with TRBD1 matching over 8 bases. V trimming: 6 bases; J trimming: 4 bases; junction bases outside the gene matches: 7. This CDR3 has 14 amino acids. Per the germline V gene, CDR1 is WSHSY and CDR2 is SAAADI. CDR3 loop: CASSPGQGGYGYTF. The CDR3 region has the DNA TGCGCCAGCAGCCCTGGACAGGGCGGCTATGGCTACACCTTC.

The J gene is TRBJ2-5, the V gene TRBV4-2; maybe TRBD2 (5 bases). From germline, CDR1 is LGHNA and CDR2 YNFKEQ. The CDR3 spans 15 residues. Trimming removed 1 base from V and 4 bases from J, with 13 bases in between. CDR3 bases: TGTGCCAGCAGCCAAGTGTCACACCGGGGAGAGACCCAGTACTTC. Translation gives CASSQVSHRGETQYF.

The DNA for the CDR3 is TGTGCCAGCAGACTTAGCGGTAGCGGGAAAGATACGCAGTATTTT. Amino acids: CASRLSGSGKDTQYF. V usage is TRBV6-5 and J usage is TRBJ2-3; 8 bases are a match to TRBD2. This CDR3 comprises 15 residues. Germline V gives CDR1 MNHEY, CDR2 SVGAGI. J was trimmed by 5 bases and V by 6 bases; bases with no gene match: 10.

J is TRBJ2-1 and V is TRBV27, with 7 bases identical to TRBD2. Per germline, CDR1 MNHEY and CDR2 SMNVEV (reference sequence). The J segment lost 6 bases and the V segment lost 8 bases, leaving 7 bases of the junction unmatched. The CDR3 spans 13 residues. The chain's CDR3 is CASSGLLFNEQFF. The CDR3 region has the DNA TGTGCCAGCTCGGGACTACTGTTCAATGAGCAGTTCTTC.